This T cell receptor (beta chain) originates from a study of cytomegalovirus exposure and HLA in healthy donors. Study-wide points: Presence/absence results assume similar sequencing depth per donor, which may not hold. Across HLA loci, a later analysis found differing TCR association rates, with DRB1 most and HLA-C fewest. Previous analysis showed most TCR beta V segments were productive about 87% or about 30% of the time.

Trimming took off 1 base at V and 5 bases at J, with 8 bases between the two ends. The CDR3 has 14 residues. Germline CDR1 and CDR2: LNHDA and SQIVND (reference sequence). Researchers ran the PCR with 60 Vbeta and 13 Jbeta primers. The repertoire was sequenced with immunoSEQ multiplex PCR; TCRdb's copy has only in-frame clones and lacks some. Among 110,000 or so clones listed, around 77% were seen once. Concerning this clone itself: Its target is not known.

This clonotype was sampled from a woman aged 25-40 years in good health and CMV-seropositive. The rearrangement links TRBV19 to TRBJ2-2, with D possibly matching TRBD1 (6 bases). Sequenced material: PBMCs. CDR3 bases: TGTGCCAGTAGTATAGTAGGGGGAACCGGGGAGCTGTTTTTT. This translates into CASSIVGGTGELFF.